This T cell receptor beta chain was sequenced in a study of blood T cell repertoires in COVID-19. Study overall: The United States, Italy and Spain supplied acute and convalescent COVID-19 samples. PBMCs, B-cell-depleted T cells, or T cells were the source of the cDNA or gDNA that made up the material.

CDR3 length equals 11 residues. Germline lookup yields CDR1 SGHTS and CDR2 YDEGEE. The V end was cut by 7 bases, the J end by 3 bases, with 7 bases between. Methods used by the authors: Reference gene primer amplification gave nucleated cell count estimates. TCRdb's table, derived via immunoSEQ multiplex PCR, lists solely in-frame clones and lacks some. The D gene and trimming were derived from the DNA, and the V and J assignments and clone size from that table. The sample gives more than 55,000 clones, around 89% of which show up once; roughly 6.7% is in the top ten. The clonotype originates from a woman between 65 and 79 years old with acute or convalescent COVID-19. The material sequenced was peripheral blood. V gene TRBV5-8 combines with J gene TRBJ1-2, with D unclear. The CDR3 spells CASDRDYGYTF. The CDR3 nucleotides are TGTGCCAGCGATCGGGACTATGGCTACACCTTC.